This T cell receptor beta chain was documented in a study of cytomegalovirus exposure and HLA in healthy donors. Notes on the study in general: One variant, a missense change in DCLRE1C, was linked in a later analysis to TCR beta V- and J-gene trimming. Donor immune exposure was known only as CMV serostatus.

Looked up from germline, CDR1 is MNHEY and CDR2 is SVGAGI. V dropped 2 bases and J dropped 1 base, with 6 bases sitting between them. This CDR3 is built from 14 residues. Amplification used 60 Vbeta primers and 13 Jbeta primers. The table came from immunoSEQ multiplex PCR; TCRdb's copy has only in-frame clones and leaves some out. The sample has approximately 120,000 clones, and its top ten clones hold approximately 2.6%. Notes on this clone: Antigen unknown.

The TCR sequence derives from a man aged 30-40 years in good health and CMV-seronegative. The chain is built from TRBV6-5 and TRBJ2-1, with D possibly being TRBD2 (6 bases). Sequenced material: PBMCs. DNA of the CDR3: TGTGCCAGCAGTTACGCGGGATCCTACAATGAGCAGTTCTTC. This translates into CASSYAGSYNEQFF.